These 20 T cell receptor beta chains share one sample of origin, sequenced in a study of read filtering for tumor transcriptome and immune sequencing. From around 0.4 ug of RNA, a library with molecular barcoded alpha/delta and beta/gamma adaptors was made. Via MiXCR, TCRdb re-called the reads, giving one row per CDR3 protein. This sample has 43,000 or so distinct CDR3 sequences, with roughly 12% found just once. The sequenced sample was a population of CD138-negative cells sorted from bone marrow. These receptors came from a donor at least 40 years old with multiple myeloma.

In this sample, this clonotype turned up many times. The chain joins TRBV5-1 to TRBJ2-5; TRBD1 might be the D (5 bases). V lost 6 bases to trimming and J lost 7 bases, with 16 bases between them. The CDR3 has 13 amino acids. Germline CDR1 reads SGHRS; CDR2 reads YFSETQ. The CDR3 nucleotides read TGCGCCAGCACCACAGGTGATGTTGGGACCCAGTACTTC. It translates to CASTTGDVGTQYF.

This clonotype has a count of ten or more. The chain uses TRBV4-3 and TRBJ2-1; 10 bases match TRBD2. V dropped 1 base and J dropped 0; count of bases not matched to a gene: 3. CDR1 and CDR2 (germline): LGHNA, YSLEER. This CDR3 comprises 17 residues. CDR3 region: CASSQAPSGSSYNEQFF. Here the CDR3 DNA reads TGCGCCAGCAGCCAAGCCCCTAGCGGGAGCTCCTACAATGAGCAGTTCTTC.

This clonotype was seen repeatedly, ten times or more. The chain links TRBV2 to TRBJ1-5; TRBD1 is a possible D gene (5 bases). The germline CDR1 and CDR2 sequences are SNHLY and FYNNEI. The CDR3 loop spans 13 amino acids. Trimming removed 5 bases from V and 4 bases from J, with 9 bases in between. CDR3 region: CASSLTENQPQHF. CDR3 nucleotide sequence: TGTGCCAGCAGTTTGACAGAGAATCAGCCCCAGCATTTT. The entire variable domain, with the rest obtained from reference TRBV2 and TRBJ1-5, is as follows: EPEVTQTPSHQVTQMGQEVILRCVPISNHLYFYWYRQILGQKVEFLVSFYNNEISEKSEIFDDQFSVERPDGSNFTLKIRSTKLEDSAMYFCASSLTENQPQHFGDGTRLSIL.

In its sample, this clonotype was seen many times. This chain connects TRBV2 to TRBJ2-1, with D uncertain. The CDR3 contains 15 residues. V was shortened by 5 bases and J by 10 bases, with 21 bases between the two germline ends. CDR1 and CDR2 from the germline V gene are SNHLY and FYNNEI. This chain's CDR3 is CASSISGFQTYEQFF. In nucleotides, the CDR3 is TGTGCCAGCAGTATTTCGGGCTTCCAAACATACGAGCAGTTCTTC.

The CDR3 region is CASSQGRTPGELFF. DNA of the CDR3: TGTGCCAGCAGCCAAGGGAGGACGCCCGGGGAGCTGTTTTTT. The rearrangement links TRBV3-1 to TRBJ2-2, with D possibly being TRBD2 (5 bases). The V and J ends lost 1 base and 6 bases respectively, with 9 bases between them. This CDR3 is 14 amino acids long. Germline V CDR1 and CDR2: LGHDT, YNNKEL (reference sequence).

This clonotype was seen ten or more times. The CDR3 region has the DNA TGCGCCAGCAGCCAAGGACAGGGGAACACTGAAGCTTTCTTT. Protein sequence: CASSQGQGNTEAFF. The V and J genes are TRBV4-1 and TRBJ1-1; 7 bases match TRBD1. Germline V lookup: CDR1 MGHRA, CDR2 YSYEKL. This CDR3 contains 14 residues. V was clipped by 1 base and J by 1 base; unmatched bases: 0.

CDR3 DNA: TGTGCTTCTTGCAGCTCCCCCAACAATGAGCAGTTCTTC. It is translated as CASCSSPNNEQFF. J is TRBJ2-1 and V is TRBV19; D uncertain. CDR3 size: 13 residues. Germline V gene sequence: CDR1 LNHDA, CDR2 SQIVND (reference sequence).

This clonotype appeared many times. The chain links TRBV4-3 to TRBJ2-7; D remains unclear. This CDR3 is 13 amino acids long. The germline gives CDR1 LGHNA, CDR2 YSLEER. V lost 0 bases and J lost 5, with 8 bases in between. CDR3 bases: TGCGCCAGCAGCCAAGATCGGACCCACGAGCAGTACTTC. This translates into CASSQDRTHEQYF.

There are many counts of this clonotype. This chain links TRBV7-9 with TRBJ2-1; D is possibly TRBD2 (6 bases). The length of the CDR3 is 13 residues. Germline V gene sequence: CDR1 SEHNR, CDR2 FQNEAQ (reference sequence). The V and J ends lost 4 bases and 10 bases respectively, with 14 bases between them. The CDR3 is CASSSAAGNEQFF. DNA for the CDR3: TGTGCCAGCAGCTCTGCTGCGGGAAACGAGCAGTTCTTC. The entire variable domain, with the rest obtained from reference TRBV7-9 and TRBJ2-1, is as follows: DTGVSQNPRHKITKRGQNVTFRCDPISEHNRLYWYRQTLGQGPEFLTYFQNEAQLEKSRLLSDRFSAERPKGSFSTLEIQRTEQGDSAMYLCASSSAAGNEQFFGPGTRLTVL.

The gene calls are TRBV7-2 and TRBJ1-2; 10 bases align to TRBD1. Looked up from germline, CDR1 is SGHTA and CDR2 is FQGNSA. This CDR3 is 16 amino acids long. Trimming at V came to 6 bases and at J to 4 bases, leaving 11 bases not matched to a gene. Written as DNA, the CDR3 is TGTGCCAGCAGTCATGAGTGGGACAGGGGAGGCTATGGCTACACCTTC. It yields the protein CASSHEWDRGGYGYTF.

This clonotype was detected ten times or more. The gene calls are TRBV7-2 and TRBJ2-2; D gene uncertain. Germline V gene data show CDR1 as SGHTA and CDR2 as FQGNSA. Trimming took off 1 base at V and 5 bases at J, with 8 bases between the two ends. This CDR3 comprises 14 residues. CDR3 in DNA: TGTGCCAGCAGCTTAGAAACCGGAACCGGGGAGCTGTTTTTT. Protein sequence: CASSLETGTGELFF.

This clonotype was seen repeatedly, ten times or more. The genes are TRBV24-1 and TRBJ2-1; 7 bases map to TRBD2. V lost 4 bases to trimming and J lost 9 bases; unmatched junction nucleotides: 8. Looked up from germline, CDR1 is KGHDR and CDR2 is SFDVKD. The CDR3 spans 14 residues. As DNA, the CDR3 is TGTGCCACCAGTGACCGCGGACTAGGCGGTGAGCAGTTCTTC. It codes for CATSDRGLGGEQFF.

Turning to this clonotype: A much bigger clone sits one base away, suggesting this may be a read error. The chain couples TRBV19 to TRBJ1-6, with TRBD1 matching 7 bases. The germline V gene encodes CDR1 LNHDA and CDR2 SQIVND (reference sequence). V lost 5 bases and J lost 14; bases outside the gene matches: 18. This CDR3 spans 16 amino acids. The CDR3 reads CASSFRLDRSRGALHF. CDR3 bases: TGTGCCAGTAGTTTCCGCCTTGACAGGTCCAGGGGGGCCCTCCACTTT. The variable domain in full, completed from reference TRBV19 and TRBJ1-6, reads DGGITQSPKYLFRKEGQNVTLSCEQNLNHDAMYWYRQDPGQGLRLIYYSQIVNDFQKGDIAEGYSVSREKKESFPLTVTSAQKNPTAFYLCASSFRLDRSRGALHFGNGTRLTVT.

This clonotype came up many times. The chain uses TRBV6-5 and TRBJ2-1; 11 bases align to TRBD2. This CDR3 spans 15 amino acids. Germline V gene sequence: CDR1 MNHEY, CDR2 SVGAGI. V was clipped by 2 bases and J by 10 bases; unmatched bases: 7. The chain's CDR3 is CASSYSTSGGIEQFF. The CDR3 nucleotides read TGTGCCAGCAGTTACAGTACTAGCGGGGGAATAGAGCAGTTCTTC.

This clonotype was picked up many times. The chain joins TRBV30 to TRBJ2-5; no clear D. This CDR3 is built from 12 residues. The V end was cut by 4 bases, the J end by 1 base, with 7 bases between. Germline CDR1 and CDR2: GTSNPN and SVGIG (reference sequence). The CDR3 DNA reads as TGTGCCTGGAAGGCCGGCCAAGAGACCCAGTACTTC. Residues: CAWKAGQETQYF. Full variable domain (rest looked up from reference TRBV30 and TRBJ2-5): SQTIHQWPATLVQPVGSPLSLECTVEGTSNPNLYWYRQAAGRGLQLLFYSVGIGQISSEVPQNLSASRPQDRQFILSSKKLLLSDSGFYLCAWKAGQETQYFGPGTRLLVL.

Details on this clonotype: A junction boundary mismatches the germline segment, possibly from a read error. The chain recombines TRBV6-2 or TRBV6-3 with TRBJ2-1; D call uncertain. This CDR3 comprises 12 residues. The germline V gene encodes CDR1 MNHEY and CDR2 SVGEGT. The CDR3 loop is CASSPTGNKQFF. The CDR3 DNA follows: TGTGCCAGCAGTCCGACTGGCAATAAGCAGTTCTTC.

This chain connects TRBV29-1 to TRBJ1-2; D gene uncertain. Trimming took off 4 bases at V and 6 bases at J, with 12 bases between the two ends. Germline V gene lookup returns CDR1 SQVTM and CDR2 ANQGSEA. This CDR3 has 12 residues. The CDR3 is CSVVGPEHGYTF. CDR3 DNA: TGCAGCGTTGTAGGCCCAGAACATGGCTACACCTTC.

This clonotype was found a few times. V usage is TRBV4-1 and J usage is TRBJ2-7, with 11 bases that match TRBD1. CDR1 MGHRA and CDR2 YSYEKL come from the germline V gene. V was clipped by 3 bases and J by 6 bases; unmatched bases: 7. This CDR3 contains 15 residues. The CDR3 DNA follows: TGCGCCAGCAGCCATACCGGGACAGGGGGTGGCGAGCAGTACTTC. The encoded protein is CASSHTGTGGGEQYF.

The sample holds many counts of this clonotype. The V and J genes are TRBV4-3 and TRBJ2-3; 8 nucleotides line up with TRBD2. Germline CDR1 LGHNA, CDR2 YSLEER. Trimming cost V 2 bases and J 1 base; bases outside gene matches: 11. This CDR3 is built from 18 residues. Here the CDR3 DNA reads TGCGCCAGCAGCCAAAGATGGGAGTGGCGGGAGGGCACAGATACGCAGTATTTT. Translation: CASSQRWEWREGTDTQYF.

Many counts were recorded for this clonotype. This chain connects TRBV6-1 to TRBJ2-1, with 9 bases that match TRBD1. The CDR3 contains 12 residues. In germline, CDR1 is MNHNS, CDR2 SASEGT. Trimming at V came to 9 bases and at J to 8 bases, leaving 5 bases not matched to a gene. CDR3 amino acids: CASGQGWDEQFF. CDR3 nucleotides: TGTGCCAGTGGACAGGGGTGGGATGAGCAGTTCTTC.